The clone carrying this TCR beta chain was seen just once. These data come from a study of blood T cell repertoires in COVID-19. The CDR3 runs to 13 residues. J lost 5 bases, V lost 5 bases, and 3 bases had no gene match. Germline CDR1 and CDR2: SNHLY and FYNNEI. The assay was immunoSEQ multiplex PCR, and TCRdb's table has in-frame clones only and misses some. The data show roughly 150,000 clones, with approximately 91% seen just once and almost 5% held by the top ten. The sequence came from a man aged 18 to 35 with COVID-19, enrolled during active disease. The V call is TRBV2, the J call TRBJ2-1; 7 bases agree with TRBD2. Material: peripheral blood. CDR3 bases: TGTGCCAGCAGTACCGGGAGGAACAATGAGCAGTTCTTC. Protein product: CASSTGRNNEQFF.